These 20 T cell receptor beta chains share one sample of origin, sequenced in a study of CD8 T cells in ankylosing spondylitis. TCRdb independently ran MiXCR on the 5' RACE reads; one entry per CDR3 protein. This sample has 250,000 to 350,000 distinct CDR3 sequences; 15% to 25% occur once, and the top ten carry 7.5% to 9%. Sequencing used blood, either unsorted or a sorted T cell fraction (not recorded which). The receptor source for this set is a male donor with ankylosing spondylitis or in good health (not recorded which).

The chain carries TRBV29-1 and TRBJ1-2, with a possible D match to TRBD1 (5 bases). This CDR3 is built from 12 residues. V was cut by 3 bases and J by 8 bases, with 13 bases left in between. Germline CDR1 is SQVTM and CDR2 is ANQGSEA. The CDR3 DNA follows: TGCAGCGTTGAGAGTCAGAAGGGGGGCTACACCTTC. It yields the protein CSVESQKGGYTF.

A few counts support this clonotype. This chain links TRBV3-1 with TRBJ2-3, with TRBD1 matching 7 bases. Trimming took 3 bases from V and 5 from J; bases not matched to a gene: 11. CDR1 is LGHDT, CDR2 YNNKEL, per germline (reference sequence). This CDR3 is 16 amino acids long. In DNA, the CDR3 is TGTGCCAGCAGCCAGGGGGACAGTTTACATTTAGATACGCAGTATTTT. Translated: CASSQGDSLHLDTQYF.

J is TRBJ2-2 and V is TRBV27; 9 bases align to TRBD2. This CDR3 spans 17 amino acids. V lost 10 bases and J lost 5; bases outside the gene matches: 17. The germline V gene has CDR1 MNHEY and CDR2 SMNVEV (reference sequence). CDR3 protein: CANVKFGGRAGTGELFF. In DNA, the CDR3 is TGTGCCAACGTCAAGTTTGGCGGGAGGGCCGGGACCGGGGAGCTGTTTTTT.

This clonotype has more than one count but fewer than ten. The V and J genes are TRBV13 and TRBJ2-6; D is ambiguous. Germline CDR1 and CDR2: PRHDT and FYEKMQ (reference sequence). CDR3 length equals 13 residues. Trimming cost V 8 bases and J 1 base, with 6 bases left between them. For the CDR3, the DNA is TGTGCCAGCCTCCATTCTGGGGCCAACGTCCTGACTTTC. Its translation is CASLHSGANVLTF.

This clonotype was picked up a small number of times. The V gene is TRBV20-1, the J gene TRBJ2-3; unclear D gene. CDR3 length: 12 residues. The V and J ends lost 4 bases and 7 bases respectively, with 12 bases between them. The germline gives CDR1 DFQATT, CDR2 SNEGSKA (reference sequence). The CDR3 DNA reads TGCAGTGCTACCTACTCCCTTTATACGCAGTATTTT. The encoded protein is CSATYSLYTQYF.

To note about this clonotype: One junction end does not reproduce the germline sequence, and a read error may be involved. The rearrangement joins TRBV6-1 to TRBJ1-5, with D possibly being TRBD1 (5 bases). Per the germline V gene, CDR1 is MNHNS and CDR2 is SASEGT. The CDR3 sequence is 16 residues long. The CDR3 nucleotides are TGTACCAGCAGGCAACAGGACGGGGCTTACAATCAGCCCCAGCATTTT. Translating it yields CTSRQQDGAYNQPQHF.

This clonotype occurred a few times. The chain links TRBV29-1 to TRBJ2-2; 9 bases agree with TRBD2. The germline V gene has CDR1 SQVTM and CDR2 ANQGSEA. CDR3 length: 15 residues. With 3 bases clipped from V and 1 base from J, the junction kept 3 bases outside the gene matches. The CDR3 reads CSVDPAGGNTGELFF. The CDR3 DNA reads as TGCAGCGTTGACCCAGCGGGGGGGAACACCGGGGAGCTGTTTTTT.

Ten or more counts support this clonotype. This chain uses TRBV7-2 with TRBJ2-1; TRBD1 might be the D (6 bases). The CDR3 runs to 16 residues. Germline CDR1 and CDR2: SGHTA and FQGNSA. V lost 6 bases and J 1 base, leaving 16 bases between the germline ends. The CDR3 nucleotides are TGTGCCAGCAGGCGACTACAGGGAGAATCCTACAATGAGCAGTTCTTC. Protein: CASRRLQGESYNEQFF.

This clonotype appeared once. The rearrangement uses TRBV2 and TRBJ2-5; no clear D. V lost 4 bases and J lost 4, with 10 bases in between. CDR1 and CDR2 (germline): SNHLY, FYNNEI. The CDR3 contains 13 residues. CDR3 bases: TGTGCCAGCAGTGTGTGGGTGGGAGAGACCCAGTACTTC. Protein product: CASSVWVGETQYF.

The V call is TRBV5-1, the J call TRBJ2-5; no clear D. The CDR3 sequence is 13 residues long. Germline CDR1 SGHRS, CDR2 YFSETQ. V was pared by 0 bases and J by 4 bases, with 7 bases between. The DNA for the CDR3 is TGCGCCAGCAGCTTGGCTTGGCGAGAGACCCAGTACTTC. It encodes CASSLAWRETQYF.

This clonotype was seen a handful of times. The rearrangement links TRBV12-3 or TRBV12-4 to TRBJ2-2; the D call may be TRBD1 or TRBD2 (7 bases each). V was trimmed by 7 bases and J by 2 bases, leaving 20 bases between them. There are 17 residues in the CDR3. CDR3 bases: TGTGCCAGCATCGGGCCCCGACAGGGACTAAACACCGGGGAGCTGTTTTTT. Translated: CASIGPRQGLNTGELFF.

This sequence joins TRBV7-2 and TRBJ2-1; TRBD2 matches at 11 bases. V shed 3 bases, J shed 6 bases, and the junction held 1 base outside the gene matches. The CDR3 sequence is 14 residues long. Germline lookup yields CDR1 SGHTA and CDR2 FQGNSA. The CDR3 reads CASSFLAGGNEQFF. The CDR3, as DNA: TGTGCCAGCAGCTTCCTAGCGGGAGGCAATGAGCAGTTCTTC.

The chain uses TRBV7-2 and TRBJ2-3, with TRBD2 matching 10 bases. Germline V gives CDR1 SGHTA, CDR2 FQGNSA. The CDR3 extends over 16 amino acids. V trimming: 2 bases; J trimming: 5 bases; junction bases outside the gene matches: 7. The CDR3 protein is CASSLRAGGQIDTQYF. CDR3 coding DNA: TGTGCCAGCAGCTTACGAGCGGGGGGGCAGATAGATACGCAGTATTTT. The full variable domain, rest sourced from reference TRBV7-2 and TRBJ2-3, is GAGVSQSPSNKVTEKGKDVELRCDPISGHTALYWYRQSLGQGLEFLIYFQGNSAPDKSGLPSDRFSAERTGGSVSTLTIQRTQQEDSAVYLCASSLRAGGQIDTQYFGPGTRLTVL.

The chain joins TRBV20-1 to TRBJ1-5; maybe TRBD1 (5 bases). V lost 0 bases and J lost 11, with 14 bases in between. Germline lookup yields CDR1 DFQATT and CDR2 SNEGSKA (reference sequence). This CDR3 has 13 amino acids. DNA of the CDR3: TGCAGTGCTAGAGACACCGGGGCCCGGGCCCAGCATTTT. Translating it yields CSARDTGARAQHF.

The CDR3 coding sequence is TGCGCCAGCAGCTTGGCCTGGGGACTAGCTGTCGATACGCAGTATTTT. Translation: CASSLAWGLAVDTQYF. The chain carries TRBV5-1 and TRBJ2-3; 9 bases map to TRBD2. V shed 0 bases, J shed 6 bases, and the junction held 8 bases outside the gene matches. The CDR3 is made up of 16 amino acids. Germline CDR1 is SGHRS and CDR2 is YFSETQ.

This clonotype was counted between two and nine times. The chain has TRBV28 and TRBJ2-2; 7 bases line up with TRBD1. V lost 6 bases to trimming and J lost 0 bases; unmatched junction nucleotides: 4. The CDR3 contains 15 residues. CDR1 MDHEN and CDR2 SYDVKM come from the germline V gene. CDR3 protein: CASRETGANTGELFF. In DNA, the CDR3 is TGTGCCAGCAGAGAAACAGGGGCGAACACCGGGGAGCTGTTTTTT.

The J gene is TRBJ2-3, the V gene TRBV28, with D tentatively TRBD2 (6 bases). The ends were cut back, 7 bases at V and 5 bases at J, with 10 bases in the middle. The CDR3 sequence is 12 residues long. CDR1 is MDHEN and CDR2 is SYDVKM in the germline V gene. CDR3 in DNA: TGTGCCAGCATCAACGGGGGAGATACGCAGTATTTT. Translation: CASINGGDTQYF.

This clonotype was counted between two and nine times. This sequence joins TRBV6-1 and TRBJ1-5; TRBD1 matches at 12 bases. V was pared by 6 bases and J by 7 bases, with 7 bases of the junction left unmatched. The CDR3 runs to 15 residues. In germline, CDR1 is MNHNS, CDR2 SASEGT. CDR3 loop: CASRPGQGAYQPQHF. The CDR3 coding sequence is TGTGCCAGCAGGCCGGGACAGGGGGCTTACCAGCCCCAGCATTTT.

The chain links TRBV25-1 to TRBJ2-3; TRBD2 might be the D (5 bases). From germline, CDR1 is MGHDK and CDR2 SYGVNS. Trimming pared 4 bases from V and 1 base from J, leaving 9 bases between. The CDR3 is 14 residues long. This CDR3 is CASSVSGRTDTQYF. DNA for the CDR3: TGTGCCAGCAGTGTAAGCGGCCGCACAGATACGCAGTATTTT.

This clonotype was picked up a small number of times. The chain is built from TRBV7-2 and TRBJ1-5; 9 bases match TRBD1. V gave up 3 bases and J gave up 6 bases; unmatched junction bases: 6. The germline V gene encodes CDR1 SGHTA and CDR2 FQGNSA. The CDR3 length is 15 residues. DNA for the CDR3: TGTGCCAGCAGCTTGGGGACAGGGATGTTTCAGCCCCAGCATTTT. Translation: CASSLGTGMFQPQHF.